What follows are 22 T cell receptor beta chains derived from one specimen sequenced in a study of CD8+ T cells in alopecia areata. Extracted RNA was reverse transcribed into cDNA, the sequencing template. Using immunoSEQ multiplex PCR, the repertoire was profiled, and TCRdb retains in-frame clones only, with some absent. This table has more than 200,000 clones, around 65% appearing once. Treatment noted: oral pan-JAK inhibitor, 5-10 mg twice daily. Material: CD4+ T cells sorted from blood, obtained at approximately week 42, from a patient treated with tofacitinib. Every receptor here comes from a human donor with alopecia areata.

V gene TRBV15 combines with J gene TRBJ1-4, with D perhaps TRBD1 (5 bases). Trimming left V 5 bases short and J 4 bases short, with 11 bases between. The CDR3 runs 14 residues. Germline V gene data show CDR1 as LNHNV and CDR2 as YYDKDF (reference sequence). CDR3 nucleotides: TGTGCCACCAGCGCAACGACAGTTAATGAAAAACTGTTTTTT. Encoded protein: CATSATTVNEKLFF.

This rearrangement joins TRBV10-3 to TRBJ1-2; weak D call: TRBD1 (5 bases). The CDR3 runs to 13 residues. Germline CDR1 and CDR2: ENHRY and SYGVKD. Between the trimmed V and J ends, which lost 3 bases and 8 bases, there was a span of 13 bases. CDR3 bases: TGTGCCATCAGTGAAAGAGGGGAGGGGGGCTACACCTTC. Residues: CAISERGEGGYTF.

The rearrangement uses TRBV29-1 and TRBJ2-7, with TRBD2 matching 7 bases. The CDR3 contains 15 residues. With 4 bases clipped from V and 3 bases from J, the junction kept 12 bases outside the gene matches. Looked up from germline, CDR1 is SQVTM and CDR2 is ANQGSEA. In DNA form, the CDR3 reads TGCAGCGTTGTCCCGGTGGCGGCGGGAGTCTACGAGCAGTACTTC. This encodes CSVVPVAAGVYEQYF.

This clone was detected only a few times. V is TRBV29-1 and J is TRBJ2-3, with D perhaps TRBD2 (6 bases). CDR1 is SQVTM, CDR2 ANQGSEA, per germline. The CDR3 totals 12 residues. V was clipped by 6 bases and J by 2 bases, with 9 bases between them. The CDR3, as DNA: TGCAGCGTGGGGACTTACACAGATACGCAGTATTTT. Translating gives CSVGTYTDTQYF.

V is TRBV4-3 and J is TRBJ1-2; no clear D. Trimming stripped 0 bases from V and 0 bases from J, with 8 bases between. This CDR3 is built from 15 residues. In germline, CDR1 is LGHNA, CDR2 YSLEER. CDR3 nucleotide sequence: TGCGCCAGCAGCCAAGAGCCACAGACTAACTATGGCTACACCTTC. This sequence encodes CASSQEPQTNYGYTF.

CDR3 amino acids: CASNSAVGEQFF. The CDR3, as DNA: TGTGCCAGCAATTCGGCGGTGGGTGAGCAGTTCTTC. This rearrangement joins TRBV9 to TRBJ2-1, with unresolved D. Germline lookup yields CDR1 SGDLS and CDR2 YYNGEE. V lost 6 bases, J lost 9 bases, and 13 bases lay in between. This CDR3 is 12 amino acids long. The full variable domain, rest sourced from reference TRBV9 and TRBJ2-1, is DSGVTQTPKHLITATGQRVTLRCSPRSGDLSVYWYQQSLDQGLQFLIQYYNGEERAKGNILERFSAQQFPDLHSELNLSSLELGDSALYFCASNSAVGEQFFGPGTRLTVL.

This clone appeared a few times. The chain is built from TRBV30 and TRBJ1-1, with TRBD1 matching 8 bases. V trimming: 4 bases; J trimming: 6 bases; junction bases outside the gene matches: 4. The CDR3 is 12 residues long. Looked up from germline, CDR1 is GTSNPN and CDR2 is SVGIG (reference sequence). The CDR3 sequence is CAWNRGMAEAFF. For the CDR3, the DNA is TGTGCCTGGAACAGGGGGATGGCTGAAGCTTTCTTT.

The genes are TRBV7-8 and TRBJ1-5, with D perhaps TRBD1 (6 bases). The CDR3 runs 15 residues. V was clipped by 5 bases and J by 0 bases, with 11 bases between them. From germline, CDR1 is SGHVS and CDR2 FQNEAQ. In DNA, the CDR3 is TGTGCCAGCAGCGTGAGGGGGGTTAGCAATCAGCCCCAGCATTTT. Protein: CASSVRGVSNQPQHF.

This sequence joins TRBV30 and TRBJ1-1; D is unresolved. V lost 4 bases and J lost 4, with 16 bases in between. The germline gives CDR1 GTSNPN, CDR2 SVGIG (reference sequence). There are 14 residues in the CDR3. The CDR3 DNA is TGTGCCTGGACTAACCTTGGACGGTTCACTGAAGCTTTCTTT. It translates to CAWTNLGRFTEAFF.

The gene calls are TRBV18 and TRBJ2-6; possible D gene TRBD1, 6 bases. Germline CDR1 is KGHSH and CDR2 is LQKENI. This CDR3 has 14 residues. Trimming took 7 bases from V and 4 from J, leaving 11 bases between them. The chain's CDR3 is CASWPGVGANVLTF. The CDR3 nucleotides read TGTGCCAGCTGGCCAGGGGTCGGGGCCAACGTCCTGACTTTC.

This sequence joins TRBV6-5 and TRBJ2-3; D remains unclear. Germline V CDR1 and CDR2: MNHEY, SVGAGI. The CDR3 totals 14 residues. Trimming removed 5 bases from V and 2 bases from J, with 11 bases in between. CDR3 in DNA: TGTGCCAGCAGTCCGCGGATAAACACAGATACGCAGTATTTT. It encodes CASSPRINTDTQYF.

This chain uses TRBV5-4 with TRBJ1-1; the D gene is possibly TRBD1 (6 bases). This CDR3 is built from 14 residues. Germline V gene sequence: CDR1 SGHNT, CDR2 YYREEE (reference sequence). V was trimmed by 0 bases and J by 6 bases, leaving 12 bases between them. In DNA form, the CDR3 reads TGTGCCAGCAGCTTGGAGGAGGGGGTCTCTGAAGCTTTCTTT. It is translated as CASSLEEGVSEAFF.

The chain is built from TRBV19 and TRBJ2-7; TRBD1 is a possible D gene (5 bases). Trimming took off 3 bases at V and 1 base at J, with 10 bases between the two ends. The CDR3 is 14 residues long. In germline, CDR1 is LNHDA, CDR2 SQIVND (reference sequence). The chain's CDR3 is CASSILPGSYEQYF. The CDR3 DNA is TGTGCCAGTAGTATCCTCCCAGGGTCCTACGAGCAGTACTTC.

This clone came up a few times. The chain employs TRBV18 and TRBJ2-5, with TRBD1 as a possible D gene (7 bases). V was trimmed by 3 bases and J by 5 bases, leaving 16 bases between them. The germline gives CDR1 KGHSH, CDR2 LQKENI. CDR3 length: 15 amino acids. The CDR3 nucleotides read TGTGCCAGCTCACCCCGGGACAGCGGAGGGGAGACCCAGTACTTC. This codes for CASSPRDSGGETQYF.

Turning to this clone: Other DNA sequences of this sample code for an identical CDR3. The chain is built from TRBV14 and TRBJ2-3; D remains unclear. V lost 3 bases and J lost 1, with 5 bases in between. Germline-derived CDR1 and CDR2 are SGHDN and FVKESK. This CDR3 is built from 13 residues. CDR3 residues: CASSHRGTDTQYF. The DNA for the CDR3 is TGTGCCAGCAGCCACCGGGGCACAGATACGCAGTATTTT. Using reference TRBV14 and TRBJ2-3 for the parts outside the CDR3, the full variable domain is EAGVTQFPSHSVIEKGQTVTLRCDPISGHDNLYWYRRVMGKEIKFLLHFVKESKQDESGMPNNRFLAERTGGTYSTLKVQPAELEDSGVYFCASSHRGTDTQYFGPGTRLTVL.

This chain joins TRBV6-4 and TRBJ2-3; 8 positions match TRBD2. This CDR3 has 15 residues. After removal of 0 bases from V and 1 base from J, the junction contained 0 bases not matched to a gene. The germline gives CDR1 MRHNA, CDR2 SNTAGT. CDR3 protein: CASSDSSGGTDTQYF. In nucleotides, the CDR3 is TGTGCCAGCAGTGACTCTAGCGGGGGCACAGATACGCAGTATTTT.

The V call is TRBV15, the J call TRBJ1-1; no clear D gene. Germline loops: CDR1 LNHNV, CDR2 YYDKDF (reference sequence). Between the trimmed V and J ends, which lost 0 bases and 0 bases, there was a span of 8 bases. The CDR3 consists of 15 residues. The CDR3: CATSRDDLLNTEAFF. Written as DNA, the CDR3 is TGTGCCACCAGCAGAGACGATTTGTTGAACACTGAAGCTTTCTTT.

The sample holds a few counts of this clone. V and J are TRBV29-1 and TRBJ1-2; D unclear. The CDR3 runs to 10 residues. Germline lookup yields CDR1 SQVTM and CDR2 ANQGSEA. V was shortened by 4 bases and J by 8 bases, with 8 bases between the two germline ends. In DNA, the CDR3 is TGCAGCGTTGGTGGAGCGGGCTACACCTTC. It translates to CSVGGAGYTF. The entire variable domain, with the rest obtained from reference TRBV29-1 and TRBJ1-2, is as follows: SAVISQKPSRDICQRGTSLTIQCQVDSQVTMMFWYRQQPGQSLTLIATANQGSEATYESGFVIDKFPISRPNLTFSTLTVSNMSPEDSSIYLCSVGGAGYTFGSGTRLTVV.

The chain couples TRBV5-1 to TRBJ2-3; D unclear. Germline assignment: CDR1 SGHRS and CDR2 YFSETQ. CDR3 length: 14 amino acids. Trimming stripped 6 bases from V and 6 bases from J, with 17 bases between. This CDR3 is CASTGSRQGDTQYF. CDR3 sequence (DNA): TGCGCCAGCACCGGATCTAGGCAAGGTGATACGCAGTATTTT.

The CDR3 sequence is CSVASDQHLDNEQFF. CDR3 bases: TGCAGCGTTGCGTCCGACCAGCACTTGGACAATGAGCAGTTCTTC. The J gene is TRBJ2-1, the V gene TRBV29-1, with unresolved D. Per germline, CDR1 SQVTM and CDR2 ANQGSEA. The ends were cut back, 4 bases at V and 5 bases at J, with 18 bases in the middle. This CDR3 spans 15 amino acids.

The J gene is TRBJ1-4, the V gene TRBV2; D is uncertain. The CDR3 totals 12 residues. The germline V gene has CDR1 SNHLY and CDR2 FYNNEI. The V end lost 7 bases, the J end lost 8 bases, and 11 bases lay between the germline ends. CDR3 sequence: CASTQLSEKLFF. The CDR3 DNA follows: TGTGCCAGCACCCAATTGAGCGAAAAACTGTTTTTT. Complete variable domain (other parts from reference TRBV2 and TRBJ1-4): EPEVTQTPSHQVTQMGQEVILRCVPISNHLYFYWYRQILGQKVEFLVSFYNNEISEKSEIFDDQFSVERPDGSNFTLKIRSTKLEDSAMYFCASTQLSEKLFFGSGTQLSVL.

This chain connects TRBV29-1 to TRBJ2-6; 10 bases line up with TRBD1. CDR1 is SQVTM and CDR2 is ANQGSEA in the germline V gene. Trimming at V came to 7 bases and at J to 1 base, leaving 13 bases not matched to a gene. The CDR3 sequence is 18 residues long. The CDR3 reads CSGFFGQGESSGANVLTF. CDR3 sequence (DNA): TGCAGCGGCTTCTTCGGACAGGGGGAATCGTCTGGGGCCAACGTCCTGACTTTC.